Listed below are T cell receptor beta chains from one sample, sequenced in a study of T-cell reconstitution after alpha-beta-depleted transplantation in children. TCRdb reprocessed the PCR reads via MiXCR and lists one record per CDR3 protein. The sample lists about 610,000 distinct CDR3 sequences, about 10% occurring once. The source was PBMCs from the stem cell graft donor, collected from the stem cell graft. These receptors originate from a human donor who donated a stem cell graft to a child with acute myeloid leukemia. CDR3s include the opening cysteine and the closing phenylalanine or tryptophan. The D gene is left open where the match is weak. Rows give clone size only sometimes, using once, few, many, or a class for an expanded clone.

abundance	len	j_gene	v_gene	d_gene	CDR3nt	CDR3aa
.	14	TRBJ2-1	TRBV12-5	TRBD2	TGTGCTAGTGGTCTTAGCGGGAGGGACAATGAGCAGTTCTTC	CASGLSGRDNEQFF
.	15	TRBJ2-7	TRBV20-1	.	TGCAGTGCTAGGTCACCCTCGGGAGTAACCTACGAGCAGTACTTC	CSARSPSGVTYEQYF
many	16	TRBJ2-3	TRBV9	TRBD2	TGTGCCAGCAGCGAGTCCCTAGCGGGGCTAACAGATACGCAGTATTTT	CASSESLAGLTDTQYF
many	14	TRBJ2-5	TRBV20-1	.	TGCAGTGCTAGTATTATAGTGGGGCAAGAGACCCAGTACTTC	CSASIIVGQETQYF
.	9	TRBJ2-1	TRBV27	.	TGTGCCAGCGGAGTCGAGCAGTTCTTC	CASGVEQFF
many	17	TRBJ2-1	TRBV6-1	TRBD1	TGTGCCAGCAGTCCCTACGGGGGACAGGGAGTCGGCAATGAGCAGTTCTTC	CASSPYGGQGVGNEQFF
.	16	TRBJ1-3	TRBV9	.	TGTGCCAGCAGCGTCACGGGGGCCGAGGCTGGAAACACCATATATTTT	CASSVTGAEAGNTIYF
few	14	TRBJ2-2	TRBV18	.	TGTGCCAGCTCGCGAAGGGACGACAGCGGGGAGCTGTTTTTT	CASSRRDDSGELFF
.	15	TRBJ2-1	TRBV9	TRBD1	TGTGCCAGCATCCCTGCTTGGACAGGGGCCCATGAGCAGTTCTTC	CASIPAWTGAHEQFF
.	16	TRBJ2-1	TRBV7-3	TRBD2	TGTGCCAGTAGCTTAACCGGGCTAGCGGGAGAAGGGGAGCAGTTCTTC	CASSLTGLAGEGEQFF
many	13	TRBJ2-7	TRBV7-2	.	TGTGCCAGCAGTTTGACCTTCTCCTACGAGCAGTACTTC	CASSLTFSYEQYF
few	14	TRBJ1-2	TRBV18	.	TGTGCCAGCTCGGCCGTGGGGGATAACTATGGCTACACCTTC	CASSAVGDNYGYTF
few	13	TRBJ2-7	TRBV6-6	.	TGTGCCAGCAGCACCGGGACGGCGAGAGAGCAGTACTTC	CASSTGTAREQYF
.	16	TRBJ1-1	TRBV7-2	.	TGTGCCAGCAGCTTAAACAGGTTGGGGCTCGGGACTGAAGCTTTCTTT	CASSLNRLGLGTEAFF
.	13	TRBJ2-2	TRBV24-1	.	TGTGCCACGACAGATCGGGGCACCGGGGAGCTGTTTTTT	CATTDRGTGELFF
few	15	TRBJ2-7	TRBV7-2	TRBD2	TGTGCCAGCAGCCTACGACTAGCGGGTAACCCCGAGCAGTACTTC	CASSLRLAGNPEQYF
few	15	TRBJ1-1	TRBV7-9	.	TGTGCCAGCAGCCTATCAAACTCGGGGAACACTGAAGCTTTCTTT	CASSLSNSGNTEAFF
few	13	TRBJ2-1	TRBV28	.	TGTGCCAGCAGAAGGGGACCACCCCAAGAGCAGTTCTTC	CASRRGPPQEQFF
.	15	TRBJ1-4	TRBV20-1	TRBD1	TGCAGTGCTAGAGATGGGACAGCAACTAATGAAGAACTGTTTTTT	CSARDGTATNEELFF
few	13	TRBJ2-1	TRBV6-2/TRBV6-3	.	TGTGCCAGCAGACCCGGGGCAGGCATAGAGCAGTTCTTC	CASRPGAGIEQFF
.	16	TRBJ2-5	TRBV7-9	.	TGTGCCAGCAGCTTACTCGGGGCCGGATCGTTGGAGACCCAGTACTTC	CASSLLGAGSLETQYF
few	12	TRBJ2-4	TRBV12-3/TRBV12-4	.	TGTGCCAGCCGAAGGGAGTCCGGCATTCAGTACTTC	CASRRESGIQYF
few	15	TRBJ2-1	TRBV7-3	.	TGTGCCAGCAGCTTAGTTTCGGGCAGCAACAATGAGCAGTTCTTC	CASSLVSGSNNEQFF
few	13	TRBJ2-3	TRBV29-1	.	TGCAGCGTTGATCCAGGTGGCGCAGATACGCAGTATTTT	CSVDPGGADTQYF
.	15	TRBJ1-2	TRBV18	TRBD1	TGTGCCAGCTCACGCTCCGGGACAGCGGGGAATGGCTACACCTTC	CASSRSGTAGNGYTF
many	13	TRBJ2-7	TRBV27	.	TGTGCCAGCGCAATTGGGGGGGGGCACGAGCAGTACTTC	CASAIGGGHEQYF
many	16	TRBJ2-6	TRBV4-3	.	TGCGCCAGCAGCCAAGCACGAGGGGATGGGGCCAACGTCCTGACTTTC	CASSQARGDGANVLTF
many	14	TRBJ1-2	TRBV6-1	TRBD1	TGTGCCAGCAGTGACAGGGGGCAGGACTATGGCTACACCTTC	CASSDRGQDYGYTF
few	14	TRBJ2-7	TRBV29-1	TRBD1	TGCAGCGTTGACGGGACAGGGGTGGGTAACGAGCAGTACTTC	CSVDGTGVGNEQYF
few	15	TRBJ1-1	TRBV6-2/TRBV6-3	.	TGTGCCAGCAGTTACTTCGGGACGGCGGACACTGAAGCTTTCTTT	CASSYFGTADTEAFF
many	15	TRBJ2-3	TRBV7-7	.	TGTGCTAGCAGCTTAGATGGGAGTACATCAGATACGCAGTATTTT	CASSLDGSTSDTQYF
many	14	TRBJ2-1	TRBV5-1	.	TGCGCCAGCAGCTTGACAGGGGGGGACAATGAGCAGTTCTTC	CASSLTGGDNEQFF
.	14	TRBJ2-2	TRBV6-5	.	TGTGCCAGCAGTTACTCAACCAACACCGGGGAGCTGTTTTTT	CASSYSTNTGELFF
few	16	TRBJ1-6	TRBV20-1	TRBD1	TGCAGTGCTACAAGTACGGGACAGAAACTAGGTTCACCCCTCCACTTT	CSATSTGQKLGSPLHF
few	15	TRBJ2-5	TRBV6-2/TRBV6-3	TRBD1	TGTGCCAGCAGTGGGGGACAGGGAAAGGTGGAGACCCAGTACTTC	CASSGGQGKVETQYF
many	13	TRBJ2-1	TRBV20-1	.	TGCAGTGCTAGAGGGGGGCGGGACGGGAGACTGTTCTTC	CSARGGRDGRLFF
few	14	TRBJ2-1	TRBV6-2/TRBV6-3	.	TGTGCCAGCAGTCCCCTCGTAGGGAACAATGAGCAGTTCTTC	CASSPLVGNNEQFF
.	15	TRBJ2-5	TRBV12-3/TRBV12-4	.	TGTGCCAGCAGTCCTCTTGTTACAGACCAAGAGACCCAGTACTTC	CASSPLVTDQETQYF
.	14	TRBJ2-1	TRBV30	TRBD2	TGTGCCTGGAGTGAGCTAGCGGGACACAATGAGCAGTTCTTC	CAWSELAGHNEQFF
many	16	TRBJ2-3	TRBV3-1	.	TGTGCCAGCAGCCAAGTCCGAGGGAGCGGCACAGATACGCAGTATTTT	CASSQVRGSGTDTQYF
.	15	TRBJ1-2	TRBV4-2	.	TGTGCCAGCAGCCAAGTCTCTGGGGGCGACTATGGCTACACCTTC	CASSQVSGGDYGYTF
.	13	TRBJ2-5	TRBV20-1	TRBD2	TGCAGTGCTCCAGCGGGAACTCTAGAGACCCAGTACTTC	CSAPAGTLETQYF
.	13	TRBJ2-3	TRBV15	.	TGTGCCACCAGCATCGGGCCCACAGATACGCAGTATTTT	CATSIGPTDTQYF
.	13	TRBJ2-5	TRBV10-3	.	TGTGCCATCAGAGAGGGGGGGCAAGAGACCCAGTACTTC	CAIREGGQETQYF
.	11	TRBJ2-5	TRBV28	.	TGTGCCAGCACCACCTCGGAGACCCAGTACTTC	CASTTSETQYF
.	11	TRBJ2-5	TRBV28	.	TGTGTGACCGGGAGTCGAGAGACCCAGTACTTC	CVTGSRETQYF
.	13	TRBJ1-4	TRBV30	.	TGTGCCTGGAGGGAGAGAGGGAATGAAAAACTGTTTTTT	CAWRERGNEKLFF
few	15	TRBJ2-5	TRBV7-2	TRBD2	TGTGCCAGCAGCTTTTCCGCGGGAGGGGCGGAGACCCAGTACTTC	CASSFSAGGAETQYF
.	14	TRBJ2-5	TRBV5-1	.	TGCGCCAGCAGCCCGGCGGGGCTGGGGGAGACCCAGTACTTC	CASSPAGLGETQYF
few	17	TRBJ2-7	TRBV7-2	TRBD2	TGTGCCAGCAGCTTCCCCACGACGGTAGCGGGATTACACGAGCAGTACTTC	CASSFPTTVAGLHEQYF
.	16	TRBJ2-7	TRBV5-1	.	TGCGCCAGCAGCTTGCTGGCTCGTTCAGACGTCTACGAGCAGTACTTC	CASSLLARSDVYEQYF
many	14	TRBJ2-7	TRBV5-1	.	TGCGCCAGCAGCTTGGCGGCAGACTTCTACGAGCAGTACTTC	CASSLAADFYEQYF
many	14	TRBJ2-1	TRBV5-6	.	TGTGCCAGCATCCAGGGGGGCCCCTACAATGAGCAGTTCTTC	CASIQGGPYNEQFF
many	16	TRBJ2-1	TRBV7-2	TRBD2	TGTGCCACCCAAGAACTAGCGGGAGTTACTTACAATGAGCAGTTCTTC	CATQELAGVTYNEQFF
many	14	TRBJ1-4	TRBV6-1	.	TGTGCCAGCAGTGCCGACTGGTACAATGAAAAACTGTTTTTT	CASSADWYNEKLFF
.	16	TRBJ2-2	TRBV4-3	.	TGCGCCAGCAGCCTCATGGGGGGGGGCGGCACCGGGGAGCTGTTTTTT	CASSLMGGGGTGELFF
many	11	TRBJ2-7	TRBV29-1	TRBD1	TGCAGCACAACAACAGGGGGCGAGCAGTACTTC	CSTTTGGEQYF
many	16	TRBJ2-5	TRBV18	.	TGTGCCAGCTCACCCGGCGGGACAAACTTCCAAGAGACCCAGTACTTC	CASSPGGTNFQETQYF
few	14	TRBJ2-1	TRBV10-3	TRBD2	TGTGCCTCAAGGACTAGCGCAGACTACAATGAGCAGTTCTTC	CASRTSADYNEQFF